The rows below give T cell receptor beta chains drawn from one sample of a study of T cell repertoires in cytomegalovirus infection. TCRdb recomputed calls from the reads with MiXCR, one row per CDR3 protein. This sample has approximately 250,000 distinct CDR3 sequences; approximately 10% occur once, and the top ten carry approximately 16%. Sequencing was carried out using PBMCs. These receptor sequences come from a human donor in good health (CMV status not recorded). Some clones in this sample may be carry-over from other donors' samples. The CDR3 runs from the conserved cysteine through the conserved F or W. A D gene is named only where the DNA matches it firmly. Rows may omit the clone size; those that give it use once, few, many or a size class.

j_gene	abundance	d_gene	v_gene	CDR3nt	CDR3aa
TRBJ2-4	few	-	TRBV6-2/TRBV6-3	TGTGCCAGCAGCTCAGGACGGGAAAACATTCAGTACTTC	CASSSGRENIQYF
TRBJ1-1	many	-	TRBV28	TGTGCCAGCAGTTTGGGCCTAACTAGGCTGAACACTGAAGCTTTCTTT	CASSLGLTRLNTEAFF
TRBJ1-6	few	-	TRBV7-2	TGTGCCAGCAGCTTCAAGGGCCTAAATTCACCCCTCCACTTT	CASSFKGLNSPLHF
TRBJ1-6	many	TRBD1	TRBV7-2	TGTGCCAGCAGCTCCCGCGGGACAGATAATTCACCCCTCCACTTT	CASSSRGTDNSPLHF
TRBJ2-7	many	TRBD2	TRBV4-3	TGCGCCAGCAGCCAAGGACCGGGAGGCACCTACGAGCAGTACTTC	CASSQGPGGTYEQYF
TRBJ2-7	many	TRBD2	TRBV28	TGTGCCAGCAGTTGGAGCGGGGGGGCCCCCGAGCAGTACTTC	CASSWSGGAPEQYF
TRBJ2-7	-	TRBD2	TRBV7-9	TGTGCCTCGTCAAGGGGGGCGGGAGGCTTCTCCTACGAGCAGTACTTC	CASSRGAGGFSYEQYF
TRBJ1-1	many	-	TRBV6-1	TGTGCCAGCAGTGAGACAGCAGAGAGGGGAGCTTTCTTT	CASSETAERGAFF
TRBJ2-1	-	TRBD2	TRBV20-1	TGCAGTGCTAGTAAGAGTGGGCTAGCGGGAGATCCTGAGCAGTTCTTC	CSASKSGLAGDPEQFF
TRBJ2-2	many	-	TRBV7-2	TGTGCCAGCAGCTTCCGGGCTTTAACCGCGGAGCTGTTTTTT	CASSFRALTAELFF
TRBJ2-3	-	-	TRBV9	TGTGCCAGCACCCCAGGGTACGGCTTCGCGGGAATGGCGACGGATACGCAGTATTTT	CASTPGYGFAGMATDTQYF
TRBJ2-5	-	-	TRBV7-2	TGTGCCAGCAGCCTCAGAGGGGCAGCCCAACAAGAGACCCAGTACTTC	CASSLRGAAQQETQYF
TRBJ1-1	few	-	TRBV20-1	TGCAGTGCTAGAGATCCAGTCTTGAACACTGAAGCTTTCTTT	CSARDPVLNTEAFF
TRBJ2-3	few	-	TRBV12-3/TRBV12-4	TGTGCCAGCAGTTTCCTTGGGAGCACAGATACGCAGTATTTT	CASSFLGSTDTQYF
TRBJ1-5	many	TRBD1	TRBV12-5	TGTGCTAGTGGCCCCGCGGTCGGACAGGCTAGCAATCAGCCCCAGCATTTT	CASGPAVGQASNQPQHF
TRBJ2-7	many	-	TRBV7-2	TGTGCCAGCAGCTTAGCAGGGATAGAGCAGTACTTC	CASSLAGIEQYF